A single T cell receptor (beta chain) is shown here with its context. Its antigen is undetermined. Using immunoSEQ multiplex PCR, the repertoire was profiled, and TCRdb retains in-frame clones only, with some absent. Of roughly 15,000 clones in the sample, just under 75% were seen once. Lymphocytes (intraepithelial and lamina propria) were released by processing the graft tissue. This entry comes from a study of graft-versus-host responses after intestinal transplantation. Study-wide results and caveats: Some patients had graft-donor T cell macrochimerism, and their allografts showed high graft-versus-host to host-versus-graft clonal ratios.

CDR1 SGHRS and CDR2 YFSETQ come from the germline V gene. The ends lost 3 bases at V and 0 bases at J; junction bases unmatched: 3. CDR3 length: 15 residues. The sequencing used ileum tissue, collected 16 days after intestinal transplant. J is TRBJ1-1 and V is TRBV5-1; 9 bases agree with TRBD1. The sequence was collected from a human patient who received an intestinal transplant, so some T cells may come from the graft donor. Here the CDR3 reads CASSWTGVMNTEAFF. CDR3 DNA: TGCGCCAGCAGCTGGACAGGGGTAATGAACACTGAAGCTTTCTTT.